This is a list of T cell receptor beta chains from one sample in a study of blood T cells in healthy people across ages. From the 5' RACE reads, TCRdb called clonotypes with MiXCR, one entry per CDR3 protein. The repertoire holds 750,000 to 950,000 distinct CDR3 sequences, with around a quarter as singletons. In addition, the sample was reused for a study of T cells of mothers and their children.

Material: blood. The receptors come from a boy between 10 and 17 years old in good health. CDR3s include the opening cysteine and the closing phenylalanine or tryptophan. The order of the fields is CDR3 protein, CDR3 DNA, clone size, V gene, D gene, J gene. A D gene is named only where the DNA matches it firmly. Expanded clones are given a class, and other clones once, few, many or no size at all.

CDR3aa: CSASTGGHEQFF; CDR3nt: TGCAGTGCTAGTACAGGGGGTCATGAGCAGTTCTTC; abundance: few; v_gene: TRBV20-1; d_gene: TRBD1; j_gene: TRBJ2-1
CDR3aa: CASTLDRGSYNEQFF; CDR3nt: TGTGCCAGCACCCTTGACAGGGGCTCCTACAATGAGCAGTTCTTC; abundance: few; v_gene: TRBV7-8; d_gene: TRBD1; j_gene: TRBJ2-1
CDR3aa: CASSSSTRLSSYNEQFF; CDR3nt: TGTGCCAGCAGCTCCTCGACTCGACTAAGCTCCTACAATGAGCAGTTCTTC; abundance: few; v_gene: TRBV5-4; d_gene: NA; j_gene: TRBJ2-1
CDR3aa: CASRVFFNQPQHF; CDR3nt: TGTGCCAGCAGGGTGTTCTTTAATCAGCCCCAGCATTTT; abundance: many; v_gene: TRBV27; d_gene: NA; j_gene: TRBJ1-5
CDR3aa: CASSSQEGRNEKLFF; CDR3nt: TGTGCCAGCAGCTCCCAGGAGGGGCGCAATGAAAAACTGTTTTTT; abundance: NA; v_gene: TRBV5-4; d_gene: NA; j_gene: TRBJ1-4
CDR3aa: CASSGTRQYF; CDR3nt: TGTGCCAGTAGCGGGACGCGGCAGTATTTT; abundance: few; v_gene: TRBV19; d_gene: NA; j_gene: TRBJ2-3
CDR3aa: CASSVSSQAGYEQYF; CDR3nt: TGTGCCAGCAGCGTATCGTCCCAAGCGGGCTACGAGCAGTACTTC; abundance: NA; v_gene: TRBV6-5; d_gene: NA; j_gene: TRBJ2-7
CDR3aa: CASSLGGGVLSYNEQFF; CDR3nt: TGTGCCAGCAGCTTAGGAGGGGGGGTCCTCTCCTACAATGAGCAGTTCTTC; abundance: NA; v_gene: TRBV13; d_gene: NA; j_gene: TRBJ2-1
CDR3aa: CSASAGTGEFPNYGYTF; CDR3nt: TGCAGTGCGTCAGCCGGGACAGGGGAATTCCCTAACTATGGCTACACCTTC; abundance: NA; v_gene: TRBV20-1; d_gene: TRBD1; j_gene: TRBJ1-2
CDR3aa: CSVVSDETQYF; CDR3nt: TGCAGCGTTGTTAGCGATGAGACCCAGTACTTC; abundance: NA; v_gene: TRBV29-1; d_gene: NA; j_gene: TRBJ2-5
CDR3aa: CASSLPRVQETQYF; CDR3nt: TGTGCCAGCAGTTTGCCCAGGGTACAAGAGACCCAGTACTTC; abundance: NA; v_gene: TRBV28; d_gene: NA; j_gene: TRBJ2-5
CDR3aa: CASSFSGGAGGANVLTF; CDR3nt: TGCGCCAGCAGCTTTTCAGGGGGCGCCGGGGGGGCCAACGTCCTGACTTTC; abundance: few; v_gene: TRBV5-1; d_gene: TRBD1; j_gene: TRBJ2-6
CDR3aa: CASSYLTSGAVTGELFF; CDR3nt: TGTGCCAGCAGTTACTTGACTAGCGGGGCGGTCACCGGGGAGCTGTTTTTT; abundance: NA; v_gene: TRBV6-6; d_gene: TRBD2; j_gene: TRBJ2-2
CDR3aa: CASSSKRPGRGEQFF; CDR3nt: TGTGCCAGCAGCTCTAAAAGACCAGGGAGGGGTGAGCAGTTCTTC; abundance: NA; v_gene: TRBV21-1; d_gene: NA; j_gene: TRBJ2-1
CDR3aa: CASSPEGPPTVDEQFF; CDR3nt: TGCGCCAGCAGCCCTGAGGGACCCCCCACGGTTGATGAGCAGTTCTTC; abundance: NA; v_gene: TRBV4-1; d_gene: NA; j_gene: TRBJ2-1
CDR3aa: CASTATRRLNTEAFF; CDR3nt: TGTGCCAGCACCGCCACCCGGCGTCTGAACACTGAAGCTTTCTTT; abundance: NA; v_gene: TRBV7-9; d_gene: NA; j_gene: TRBJ1-1
CDR3aa: CASSQTGTGAGYTF; CDR3nt: TGCGCCAGCAGCCAAACCGGGACAGGGGCTGGCTACACCTTC; abundance: NA; v_gene: TRBV4-1; d_gene: TRBD1; j_gene: TRBJ1-2
CDR3aa: CSARVGIRTDTQYF; CDR3nt: TGCAGTGCTAGAGTAGGCATCCGCACAGATACGCAGTATTTT; abundance: few; v_gene: TRBV20-1; d_gene: NA; j_gene: TRBJ2-3
CDR3aa: CASSFFQAYEGNTEAFF; CDR3nt: TGTGCCAGCAGCTTCTTCCAGGCGTATGAAGGGAACACTGAAGCTTTCTTT; abundance: NA; v_gene: TRBV7-9; d_gene: NA; j_gene: TRBJ1-1
CDR3aa: CASSLIVSTLSGTGYGYTF; CDR3nt: TGTGCCAGCAGTTTGATTGTTTCGACCCTTTCCGGGACAGGGTATGGCTACACCTTC; abundance: NA; v_gene: TRBV12-3/TRBV12-4; d_gene: TRBD1; j_gene: TRBJ1-2
CDR3aa: CASSLGLGPKEAQYF; CDR3nt: TGTGCCAGCAGCCTGGGACTGGGACCGAAAGAGGCCCAGTACTTC; abundance: NA; v_gene: TRBV12-3/TRBV12-4; d_gene: NA; j_gene: TRBJ2-5
CDR3aa: CASSYAGGFLNSGANVLTF; CDR3nt: TGTGCCAGCAGTTACGCGGGGGGGTTTTTAAACTCTGGGGCCAACGTCCTGACTTTC; abundance: few; v_gene: TRBV6-5; d_gene: TRBD2; j_gene: TRBJ2-6
CDR3aa: CASSLMGPTGELFF; CDR3nt: TGTGCCAGCAGCTTAATGGGACCAACCGGGGAGCTGTTTTTT; abundance: few; v_gene: TRBV7-3; d_gene: NA; j_gene: TRBJ2-2
CDR3aa: CASRPEVGGPYGYTF; CDR3nt: TGTGCCAGCAGGCCCGAAGTCGGGGGGCCCTATGGCTACACCTTC; abundance: few; v_gene: TRBV6-5; d_gene: NA; j_gene: TRBJ1-2
CDR3aa: CASSSRGGLKTQYF; CDR3nt: TGTGCCAGCAGTTCCAGGGGGGGGTTAAAGACCCAGTACTTC; abundance: NA; v_gene: TRBV12-3/TRBV12-4; d_gene: NA; j_gene: TRBJ2-5
CDR3aa: CASSRTSGNEKLFF; CDR3nt: TGTGCCAGCAGCCGGACCTCGGGGAATGAAAAACTGTTTTTT; abundance: many; v_gene: TRBV3-1; d_gene: NA; j_gene: TRBJ1-4
CDR3aa: CASRAQGNYGYTF; CDR3nt: TGTGCCAGCAGGGCCCAGGGCAACTATGGCTACACCTTC; abundance: few; v_gene: TRBV2; d_gene: NA; j_gene: TRBJ1-2
CDR3aa: CASSQDGVNQPQHF; CDR3nt: TGCGCCAGCAGCCAAGATGGCGTCAATCAGCCCCAGCATTTT; abundance: NA; v_gene: TRBV4-1; d_gene: NA; j_gene: TRBJ1-5
CDR3aa: CASSNRDEETQYF; CDR3nt: TGCGCCAGCAGCAACAGGGACGAAGAGACCCAGTACTTC; abundance: NA; v_gene: TRBV5-1; d_gene: NA; j_gene: TRBJ2-5
CDR3aa: CASSLGDSVYNEQFF; CDR3nt: TGTGCCAGCAGTTTGGGGGACTCAGTATACAATGAGCAGTTCTTC; abundance: NA; v_gene: TRBV12-3/TRBV12-4; d_gene: NA; j_gene: TRBJ2-1
CDR3aa: CASSESGQSEAFF; CDR3nt: TGCGCCAGCAGTGAGTCGGGACAGAGTGAAGCTTTCTTT; abundance: many; v_gene: TRBV10-1; d_gene: TRBD1; j_gene: TRBJ1-1
CDR3aa: CASSSTVKETQYF; CDR3nt: TGTGCCAGCAGCTCGACTGTCAAAGAGACCCAGTACTTC; abundance: few; v_gene: TRBV7-9; d_gene: NA; j_gene: TRBJ2-5
CDR3aa: CSVAEYSNQPQHF; CDR3nt: TGCAGCGTTGCCGAGTATAGCAATCAGCCCCAGCATTTT; abundance: NA; v_gene: TRBV29-1; d_gene: NA; j_gene: TRBJ1-5
CDR3aa: CASGQGFGNIQYF; CDR3nt: TGTGCCAGCGGACAGGGTTTTGGAAACATTCAGTACTTC; abundance: NA; v_gene: TRBV11-2; d_gene: TRBD1; j_gene: TRBJ2-4
CDR3aa: CASSQGYSTGVPSTDTQYF; CDR3nt: TGCGCCAGCAGCCAAGGATACTCCACAGGAGTACCTAGCACAGATACGCAGTATTTT; abundance: few; v_gene: TRBV4-1; d_gene: NA; j_gene: TRBJ2-3
CDR3aa: CASSRGTLSYEQYF; CDR3nt: TGTGCCAGCAGCAGGGGGACGCTCTCCTACGAGCAGTACTTC; abundance: few; v_gene: TRBV7-2; d_gene: NA; j_gene: TRBJ2-7
CDR3aa: CASSLEGTASTDTQYF; CDR3nt: TGCGCCAGCAGCTTGGAAGGGACGGCTAGCACAGATACGCAGTATTTT; abundance: NA; v_gene: TRBV5-1; d_gene: NA; j_gene: TRBJ2-3
CDR3aa: CAWSQGPEAFF; CDR3nt: TGTGCCTGGAGCCAAGGACCGGAAGCTTTCTTT; abundance: few; v_gene: TRBV30; d_gene: NA; j_gene: TRBJ1-1
CDR3aa: CASSLETAGDETQYF; CDR3nt: TGTGCCAGCAGCTTAGAAACAGCGGGGGACGAGACCCAGTACTTC; abundance: few; v_gene: TRBV11-2; d_gene: TRBD2; j_gene: TRBJ2-5
CDR3aa: CASSDPPDGETQYF; CDR3nt: TGCGCCAGCAGTGATCCACCTGACGGAGAGACCCAGTACTTC; abundance: NA; v_gene: TRBV10-2; d_gene: NA; j_gene: TRBJ2-5
CDR3aa: CASSYGGDGYEQCF; CDR3nt: TGCGCCAGCAGCTACGGGGGTGATGGCTACGAGCAGTGCTTC; abundance: NA; v_gene: TRBV4-1; d_gene: NA; j_gene: TRBJ2-7
CDR3aa: CASANRDTQYF; CDR3nt: TGTGCCAGCGCCAATCGAGATACGCAGTATTTT; abundance: NA; v_gene: TRBV9; d_gene: NA; j_gene: TRBJ2-3
CDR3aa: CASSTSNTEAFF; CDR3nt: TGTGCCAGCAGTACCTCCAACACTGAAGCTTTCTTT; abundance: NA; v_gene: TRBV6-1; d_gene: NA; j_gene: TRBJ1-1
CDR3aa: CAIANGTGGNYGYTF; CDR3nt: TGTGCCATCGCGAATGGGACAGGGGGTAACTATGGCTACACCTTC; abundance: NA; v_gene: TRBV10-3; d_gene: TRBD1; j_gene: TRBJ1-2
CDR3aa: CASSVSGGQGEKLFF; CDR3nt: TGTGCCAGCAGCGTGAGCGGGGGGCAGGGTGAAAAACTGTTTTTT; abundance: NA; v_gene: TRBV11-2; d_gene: NA; j_gene: TRBJ1-4
CDR3aa: CASSPPWDQETQYF; CDR3nt: TGTGCCAGCAGTCCGCCGTGGGACCAAGAGACCCAGTACTTC; abundance: few; v_gene: TRBV27; d_gene: NA; j_gene: TRBJ2-5
CDR3aa: CASSPPVQETQYF; CDR3nt: TGTGCCAGCAGCCCGCCAGTGCAAGAGACCCAGTACTTC; abundance: NA; v_gene: TRBV18; d_gene: NA; j_gene: TRBJ2-5
CDR3aa: CASTVDRGPYNERFF; CDR3nt: TGTGCCAGCACCGTAGACAGGGGCCCTTACAATGAGCGGTTCTTC; abundance: NA; v_gene: TRBV27; d_gene: TRBD1; j_gene: TRBJ2-5
CDR3aa: CASSQGGQTFQETQYF; CDR3nt: TGTGCCAGCAGCCAAGGGGGACAGACGTTCCAAGAGACCCAGTACTTC; abundance: NA; v_gene: TRBV4-2; d_gene: TRBD1; j_gene: TRBJ2-5
CDR3aa: CASSDNRGNTGELFF; CDR3nt: TGTGCCAGCAGTGACAATCGGGGGAACACCGGGGAGCTGTTTTTT; abundance: NA; v_gene: TRBV12-3/TRBV12-4; d_gene: NA; j_gene: TRBJ2-2